This T cell receptor (beta chain) was sequenced in a study of T cells after posttransplantation cyclophosphamide. Overall study results and limits: Recipient CMV seropositivity and CMV reactivation strongly tracked TRB clonality. Later post-transplant blood repertoires were often dominated by donor CD8+ memory clones.

The method was immunoSEQ multiplex PCR; TCRdb's version includes in-frame clones alone and lacks a portion of them. The sample shows 8,900 or so clones, just over 95% of them seen only once. Points on this clone: Its antigen is still unknown.

CDR1 and CDR2 (germline): MNHEY, SMNVEV (reference sequence). V lost 5 bases to trimming and J lost 10 bases; unmatched junction nucleotides: 4. This CDR3 contains 12 residues. The sample taken for sequencing was naive CD8+ T cells sorted from PBMCs. The V and J genes are TRBV27 and TRBJ1-4; TRBD1 aligns across 7 bases. The TCR comes from a man aged 45-65 years in good health, CMV-negative, and a related stem cell transplant donor. The CDR3 is CASSNRDRKLFF. CDR3 coding DNA: TGTGCCAGCAGTAACCGGGACAGAAAACTGTTTTTT. The full variable domain, its missing parts supplied by reference TRBV27 and TRBJ1-4, is EAQVTQNPRYLITVTGKKLTVTCSQNMNHEYMSWYRQDPGLGLRQIYYSMNVEVTDKGDVPEGYKVSRKEKRNFPLILESPSPNQTSLYFCASSNRDRKLFFGSGTQLSVL.